This record covers a single T cell receptor (beta chain). Antigen: not known. Only in-frame clones appear in the TCRdb table, and some are missing; sequencing was by immunoSEQ multiplex PCR. Altogether about 99,000 clones are present, approximately 90% being singletons, with the ten largest covering less than 3%. Germline CDR1 reads SGDLS; CDR2 reads YYNGEE. Trimming cost V 3 bases and J 4 bases; bases outside gene matches: 5. The CDR3 spans 15 residues. The sample belongs to a study of T cell responses to AZD1222 COVID-19 vaccine. Overall study findings and caveats: Sampled repertoires all dated from after the peak T cell response. Vaccine-associated CD4 TCRs spanned spike, dominant at 160-218 and 743-854. In a largely white British group with more females than males, clonal diversity was possibly underestimated.

The chain carries TRBV9 and TRBJ2-5; 11 positions match TRBD2. The receptor's source is an adult in good health. Sequenced material: peripheral blood, taken on day 0 of AZD1222 vaccination. CDR3 sequence (DNA): TGTGCCAGCAGCGGTAGCGGGAGGGCGGCAGAGACCCAGTACTTC. Its translation is CASSGSGRAAETQYF.